A single sample is the source of the 21 T cell receptor beta chains below, sequenced in a study of cytomegalovirus exposure and HLA in healthy donors. The repertoire was sequenced with immunoSEQ multiplex PCR; TCRdb's copy has only in-frame clones and lacks some. Of hundreds of thousands of clones detected, around nine tenths appear once; the ten largest clones hold 1.5% to 2%. Sequencing was carried out using PBMCs. The receptor source for this set is a woman younger than 35 in good health and CMV-seropositive.

The chain uses TRBV2 and TRBJ1-2; D is perhaps TRBD1 (5 bases). The V gene's germline CDR1 is SNHLY and CDR2 FYNNEI. V lost 2 bases and J lost 3, with 13 bases in between. CDR3 size: 15 residues. The CDR3 loop reads CASSEQGQWHYGYTF. CDR3 nucleotide sequence: TGTGCCAGCAGTGAACAGGGTCAGTGGCACTATGGCTACACCTTC.

V gene TRBV6-1 combines with J gene TRBJ2-7; a possible D gene is TRBD2 (5 bases). The germline V gene encodes CDR1 MNHNS and CDR2 SASEGT. CDR3 length: 11 amino acids. Between the trimmed V and J ends, which lost 7 bases and 3 bases, there was a span of 7 bases. The CDR3 DNA reads TGTGCCAGCAAGAGGGACTACGAGCAGTACTTC. Translation gives CASKRDYEQYF.

This clone was seen a single time. This chain connects TRBV27 to TRBJ2-7; possibly TRBD2 for D (5 bases). Germline loops: CDR1 MNHEY, CDR2 SMNVEV (reference sequence). Trimming left V 4 bases short and J 4 bases short, with 11 bases between. CDR3 size: 13 residues. The CDR3 region has the DNA TGTGCCAGCAGTTCCGGGAAACGGTACGAGCAGTACTTC. It encodes CASSSGKRYEQYF.

This chain joins TRBV28 and TRBJ2-5; TRBD1 aligns across 7 bases. V was pared by 5 bases and J by 0 bases, with 6 bases of the junction left unmatched. The CDR3 runs 15 residues. Germline V lookup: CDR1 MDHEN, CDR2 SYDVKM. The CDR3 is CASSKGTAYQETQYF. The CDR3 DNA reads as TGTGCCAGCAGTAAGGGGACAGCGTACCAAGAGACCCAGTACTTC. Full variable domain (outside the CDR3, taken from reference TRBV28 and TRBJ2-5): DVKVTQSSRYLVKRTGEKVFLECVQDMDHENMFWYRQDPGLGLRLIYFSYDVKMKEKGDIPEGYSVSREKKERFSLILESASTNQTSMYLCASSKGTAYQETQYFGPGTRLLVL.

The chain combines TRBV6-5 with TRBJ1-5, with D possibly being TRBD1 (5 bases). CDR1 is MNHEY, CDR2 SVGAGI, per germline. The CDR3 has 14 residues. V lost 0 bases and J lost 5, with 8 bases in between. The CDR3 loop reads CASSYSGLDQPQHF. In DNA, the CDR3 is TGTGCCAGCAGTTACTCGGGACTCGATCAGCCCCAGCATTTT.

This rearrangement joins TRBV5-6 to TRBJ1-1; 9 nucleotides agree with TRBD1. The V gene's germline CDR1 is SGHDT and CDR2 YYEEEE. J gave up 5 bases and V 5 bases, and 13 bases lay outside the gene matches. The CDR3 runs to 16 residues. CDR3 in amino acids: CASSPGTGTVETEAFF. CDR3 DNA sequence: TGTGCCAGCAGTCCCGGGACAGGGACGGTTGAGACTGAAGCTTTCTTT.

The V call is TRBV6-4, the J call TRBJ1-2, with 10 bases lining up with TRBD1. The CDR3 extends over 13 amino acids. V gave up 6 bases and J gave up 6 bases; unmatched junction bases: 4. Germline V lookup: CDR1 MRHNA, CDR2 SNTAGT. CDR3 DNA: TGTGCCAGCAGGCATGGACAGGGGGATGGCTACACCTTC. As protein: CASRHGQGDGYTF.

This chain connects TRBV29-1 to TRBJ1-3, with D unclear. In germline, CDR1 is SQVTM, CDR2 ANQGSEA. The CDR3 contains 13 residues. V dropped 6 bases and J dropped 0 bases, with 9 bases sitting between them. CDR3 amino acids: CSVAVNSGNTIYF. The CDR3 DNA reads TGCAGCGTGGCAGTGAACTCTGGAAACACCATATATTTT.

The V call is TRBV20-1, the J call TRBJ1-1; 7 nucleotides agree with TRBD1. CDR3 length: 11 residues. V gave up 3 bases and J gave up 10 bases; unmatched junction bases: 5. CDR1 is DFQATT and CDR2 is SNEGSKA in the germline V gene (reference sequence). The CDR3 region has the DNA TGCAGTGCTAGCTTGACAGGGCCAGCTTTCTTT. It specifies CSASLTGPAFF.

The chain employs TRBV28 and TRBJ1-1, with 7 nucleotides matching TRBD1. The CDR3 contains 13 residues. Trimming took 5 bases from V and 5 from J; bases not matched to a gene: 5. The germline gives CDR1 MDHEN, CDR2 SYDVKM. CDR3 amino acids: CASSAQGVTEAFF. CDR3 bases: TGTGCCAGCAGTGCGCAGGGGGTTACTGAAGCTTTCTTT.

V is TRBV28 and J is TRBJ2-7, with 10 bases fitting TRBD2. The V segment lost 5 bases and the J segment 3 bases; nucleotides outside the gene matches: 10. This CDR3 has 16 amino acids. CDR1 and CDR2 from the germline V gene are MDHEN and SYDVKM. The CDR3 here is CASSDRTSGMNYEQYF. The DNA of the CDR3 is TGTGCCAGCAGTGACCGGACTAGCGGAATGAACTACGAGCAGTACTTC.

The chain uses TRBV29-1 and TRBJ2-3; the match to TRBD2 covers 11 bases. The trim removed 5 bases at V and 4 bases at J, leaving 20 bases unmatched. Germline assignment: CDR1 SQVTM and CDR2 ANQGSEA. This CDR3 is 19 amino acids long. The CDR3: CSVQKLAGDPGGGSDTQYF. CDR3 coding DNA: TGCAGCGTTCAGAAACTAGCGGGAGACCCCGGGGGGGGATCAGATACGCAGTATTTT.

This sequence joins TRBV7-8 and TRBJ2-7, with TRBD2 as a possible D gene (5 bases). This CDR3 spans 14 amino acids. V was cut by 1 base and J by 3 bases, with 10 bases left in between. CDR1 and CDR2 from the germline V gene are SGHVS and FQNEAQ. The CDR3 DNA is TGTGCCAGCAGCTTAGGGGAGCGGATCTACGAGCAGTACTTC. This codes for CASSLGERIYEQYF. Looking up the rest from reference TRBV7-8 and TRBJ2-7 gives the full variable domain: GAGVSQSPRYKVAKRGQDVALRCDPISGHVSLFWYQQALGQGPEFLTYFQNEAQLDKSGLPSDRFFAERPEGSVSTLKIQRTQQEDSAVYLCASSLGERIYEQYFGPGTRLTVT.

V is TRBV6-5 and J is TRBJ1-1, with D unclear. The V end was cut by 4 bases, the J end by 11 bases, with 17 bases between. The CDR3 contains 13 residues. The germline V gene encodes CDR1 MNHEY and CDR2 SVGAGI. The DNA of the CDR3 is TGTGCCAGCAGTTCTCTCGGGGATGCGGGGGCTTTCTTT. It codes for CASSSLGDAGAFF.

This chain uses TRBV30 with TRBJ2-1; unclear D gene. Trimming left V 2 bases short and J 0 bases short, with 5 bases between. The CDR3 is 13 residues long. Germline CDR1 reads GTSNPN; CDR2 reads SVGIG (reference sequence). The CDR3 spells CAWSFSSYNEQFF. CDR3 sequence (DNA): TGTGCCTGGAGTTTCAGCTCCTACAATGAGCAGTTCTTC.

This sequence joins TRBV14 and TRBJ2-6; 11 bases are a match to TRBD2. The CDR3 is made up of 21 amino acids. The germline V gene has CDR1 SGHDN and CDR2 FVKESK. Trimming removed 1 base from V and 0 bases from J; junction bases left unmatched: 11. The CDR3 here is CASSQAPLAGAPSSGANVLTF. CDR3 nucleotides: TGTGCCAGCAGCCAAGCCCCACTAGCGGGAGCCCCGAGCTCTGGGGCCAACGTCCTGACTTTC. Drawing the rest from reference TRBV14 and TRBJ2-6, the complete variable domain is EAGVTQFPSHSVIEKGQTVTLRCDPISGHDNLYWYRRVMGKEIKFLLHFVKESKQDESGMPNNRFLAERTGGTYSTLKVQPAELEDSGVYFCASSQAPLAGAPSSGANVLTFGAGSRLTVL.

V and J are TRBV28 and TRBJ2-1; 8 bases fit TRBD2. CDR1 and CDR2 from the germline V gene are MDHEN and SYDVKM. This CDR3 has 14 amino acids. The J segment lost 9 bases and the V segment lost 6 bases, leaving 10 bases of the junction unmatched. For the CDR3, the DNA is TGTGCCAGCAGATTCAGCGGGAGTTCAGGTGAGCAGTTCTTC. Its protein is CASRFSGSSGEQFF.

The CDR3 loop reads CASSGRGNYNEQFF. The CDR3 coding sequence is TGTGCCAGCAGTGGGAGGGGGAATTACAATGAGCAGTTCTTC. The J gene is TRBJ2-1, the V gene TRBV28; D perhaps matches TRBD2 (7 bases). V lost 5 bases and J lost 4, with 12 bases in between. CDR3 length equals 14 residues. The germline CDR1 and CDR2 sequences are MDHEN and SYDVKM.

The chain joins TRBV6-5 to TRBJ1-1; D is uncertain. Trimming cost V 0 bases and J 4 bases, with 9 bases left between them. The CDR3 contains 14 residues. The germline V gene encodes CDR1 MNHEY and CDR2 SVGAGI. Here the CDR3 reads CASSYSRGSTEAFF. CDR3 coding DNA: TGTGCCAGCAGTTACTCGAGAGGGTCCACTGAAGCTTTCTTT.

This sequence joins TRBV5-1 and TRBJ1-4, with D uncertain. There are 17 residues in the CDR3. With 0 bases removed from V and 6 bases from J, the gap between germline ends came to 18 bases. CDR1 SGHRS and CDR2 YFSETQ come from the germline V gene. The DNA for the CDR3 is TGCGCCAGCAGCTTGGATGCGAGCCGGCGGCTTTATGAAAAACTGTTTTTT. Amino acids: CASSLDASRRLYEKLFF.

The genes are TRBV30 and TRBJ2-7, with TRBD1 matching 7 bases. Germline-derived CDR1 and CDR2 are GTSNPN and SVGIG (reference sequence). The CDR3 is 14 residues long. V shed 4 bases and J 9 bases; nucleotides not matched to a gene: 15. Here the CDR3 reads CAWKAWTGIGVQYF. In DNA, the CDR3 is TGTGCCTGGAAAGCCTGGACAGGCATAGGTGTGCAGTACTTC.